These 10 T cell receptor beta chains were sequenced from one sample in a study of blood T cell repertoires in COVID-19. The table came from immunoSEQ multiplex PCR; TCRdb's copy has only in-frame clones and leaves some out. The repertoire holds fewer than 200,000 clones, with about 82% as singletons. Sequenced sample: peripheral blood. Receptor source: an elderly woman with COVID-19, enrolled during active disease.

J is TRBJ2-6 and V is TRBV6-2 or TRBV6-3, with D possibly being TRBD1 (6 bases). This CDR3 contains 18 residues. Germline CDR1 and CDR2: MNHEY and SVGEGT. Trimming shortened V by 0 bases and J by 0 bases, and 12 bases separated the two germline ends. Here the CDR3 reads CASSYSPSGDSGANVLTF. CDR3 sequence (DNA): TGTGCCAGCAGTTACTCCCCTTCAGGGGACTCTGGGGCCAACGTCCTGACTTTC.

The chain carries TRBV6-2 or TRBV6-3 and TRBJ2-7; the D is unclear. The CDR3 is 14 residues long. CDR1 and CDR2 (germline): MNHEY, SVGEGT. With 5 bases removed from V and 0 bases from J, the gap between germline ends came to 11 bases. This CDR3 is CASSRLLLSYEQYF. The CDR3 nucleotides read TGTGCCAGCAGTCGACTCCTCCTCTCCTACGAGCAGTACTTC.

DNA for the CDR3: TGTGCTAGTGGTTTAGAGGGAAGCACAGATACGCAGTATTTT. It encodes CASGLEGSTDTQYF. The V call is TRBV12-5, the J call TRBJ2-3; D is possibly TRBD2 (5 bases). The germline CDR1 and CDR2 sequences are LGHNT and FRNRAP. V lost 3 bases to trimming and J lost 0 bases, with 7 bases between them. The CDR3 spans 14 residues.

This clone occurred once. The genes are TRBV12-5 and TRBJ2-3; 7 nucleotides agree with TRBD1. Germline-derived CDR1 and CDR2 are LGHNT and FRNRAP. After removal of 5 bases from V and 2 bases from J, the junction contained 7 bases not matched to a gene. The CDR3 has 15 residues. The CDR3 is CASGPGQVNTDTQYF. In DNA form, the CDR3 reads TGTGCTAGTGGTCCCGGACAGGTGAACACAGATACGCAGTATTTT.

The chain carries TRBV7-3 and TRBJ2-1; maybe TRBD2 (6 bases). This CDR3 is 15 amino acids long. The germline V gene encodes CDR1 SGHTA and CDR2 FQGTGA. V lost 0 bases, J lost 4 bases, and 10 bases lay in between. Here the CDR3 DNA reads TGTGCCAGCAGCTTAACGTTTAGCGGTTACAATGAGCAGTTCTTC. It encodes CASSLTFSGYNEQFF.

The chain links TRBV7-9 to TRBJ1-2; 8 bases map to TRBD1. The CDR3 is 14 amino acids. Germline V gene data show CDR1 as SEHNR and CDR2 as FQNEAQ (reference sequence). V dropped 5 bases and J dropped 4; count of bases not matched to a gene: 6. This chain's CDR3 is CASSAGDRGYGYTF. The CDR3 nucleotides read TGTGCCAGCAGCGCGGGCGACAGGGGCTATGGCTACACCTTC.

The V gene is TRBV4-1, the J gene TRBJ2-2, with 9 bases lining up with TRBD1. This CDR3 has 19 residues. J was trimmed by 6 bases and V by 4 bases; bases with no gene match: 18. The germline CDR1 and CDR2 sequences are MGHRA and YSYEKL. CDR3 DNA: TGCGCCAGCAGCCTCTCGGGGACAGGGCGAGCGAAATCCCCCGGGGAGCTGTTTTTT. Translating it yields CASSLSGTGRAKSPGELFF.

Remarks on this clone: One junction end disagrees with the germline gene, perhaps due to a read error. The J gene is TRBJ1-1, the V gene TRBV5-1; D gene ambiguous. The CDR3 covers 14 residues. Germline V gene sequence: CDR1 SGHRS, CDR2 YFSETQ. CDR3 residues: CASSLEIDGVGLYF. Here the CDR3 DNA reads TGCGCCAGCAGCTTGGAAATCGACGGAGTGGGTCTGTACTTT.

CDR3 protein: CASSLTTPTAYYGYTF. As DNA, the CDR3 is TGTGCCAGCAGCTTGACCACCCCGACAGCTTACTATGGCTACACCTTC. This chain uses TRBV7-2 with TRBJ1-2; possibly TRBD1 for D (5 bases). The CDR3 loop spans 16 amino acids. Germline CDR1 reads SGHTA; CDR2 reads FQGNSA. V lost 3 bases and J 3 bases, leaving 17 bases between the germline ends.

CDR3 amino acids: CASRLDSSDTQYF. The CDR3 region has the DNA TGCGCCAGCAGGCTTGATAGCTCAGATACGCAGTATTTT. The J gene is TRBJ2-3, the V gene TRBV5-1; no clear D gene. CDR1 and CDR2 from the germline V gene are SGHRS and YFSETQ. This CDR3 region has 13 residues. V was pared by 5 bases and J by 4 bases, with 11 bases between.